The source of this T cell receptor (beta chain) is a study of beta chain features in type 1 diabetes. General observations from the study: Researchers could not determine here whether HLA type influences TCRB rearrangement. Patients with type 1 diabetes carried fewer insertions and had more deletions at their VDJ junctions.

CDR1 and CDR2 from the germline V gene are SGHRS and YFSETQ. CDR3 length equals 17 residues. V was pared by 4 bases and J by 2 bases, with 10 bases of the junction left unmatched. Investigators reverse transcribed all isolated RNA, so they sequenced expressed TCRB transcripts. Generated by immunoSEQ multiplex PCR, the TCRdb table keeps only in-frame clones and is missing some. This sample carries hundreds of thousands of clones, about 12% of them seen once, and the ten largest clones take 0.017%. Per donor, one heparinised blood draw averaged approximately 110 mL. Based on CD45RO/CCR7/CD25/CD127/CD95/CD27, CD4+ regulatory, stem cell-like memory, naive and central memory cells were sorted. This clone was observed a few times. Antigen: not known.

The chain links TRBV5-1 to TRBJ2-1, with 9 bases matching TRBD2. This TCR was sampled from a young man in good health. Source material: naive CD4+ T cells from blood. Here the CDR3 DNA reads TGCGCCAGCAGCCCAAAAAATAGCGGGAGCCCCTACAATGAGCAGTTCTTC. Its protein is CASSPKNSGSPYNEQFF.